A selection of T cell receptor beta chains follows, all from one sample in a study of STAT5B mutations in CD4+ large granular lymphocyte leukemia. TCRdb's copy holds only in-frame clones and misses some; the assay was immunoSEQ multiplex PCR. The data contain fewer than 35,000 clones, around 88% of them singletons. The source material was CD4+ T cells from blood buffy coats. Receptor source: a human donor in good health. Both conserved end residues are part of each CDR3. Each record gives: J gene, V gene, CDR3 protein.

>TRBJ2-7|TRBV9
CASSPYHRAEEQYF
>TRBJ1-3|TRBV7-6
CASSSRDVPLSTIYF
>TRBJ2-7|TRBV7-9
CASSFGFGGRIYEQYF
>TRBJ1-1|TRBV7-3
CASSLAGNTEAFF
>TRBJ2-5|TRBV29-1
CSVGGQGQETQYF
>TRBJ2-2|TRBV29-1
CSVELAGNTGELFF
>TRBJ1-2|TRBV6-1
CASSDRDRAVGYTF
>TRBJ2-7|TRBV12-1
CASSPIKTSGSYEQYF
>TRBJ2-1|TRBV9
CASSPYGASSYNEQFF
>TRBJ1-1|TRBV2
CASSVTEAFF
>TRBJ2-3|TRBV11-2
CASSFGTASSTDTQYF
>TRBJ2-7|TRBV15
CATSRVGVASGRYEQYF
>TRBJ2-5|TRBV5-1
CASSGLAGAPQETQYF
>TRBJ2-5|TRBV18
CASSPTWGNQETQYF
>TRBJ1-3|TRBV15
CATSRDHSGNTIYF
>TRBJ2-2|TRBV11-2
CASRKGGTMNTGELFF
>TRBJ1-1|TRBV4-2
CASDRGDTEAFF
>TRBJ2-4|TRBV5-1
CASSLGSTDRGGNIQYF
>TRBJ1-3|TRBV5-8
CASSLGINSGNTIYF
>TRBJ2-5|TRBV7-7
CASSKREIETQYF
>TRBJ2-1|TRBV11-2
CASSLASGINEQFF
>TRBJ2-3|TRBV5-1
CASSLPRDRADTQYF
>TRBJ2-2|TRBV7-9
CASDRARTGELFF
>TRBJ2-5|TRBV5-5
CASTVAAGGTQYF
>TRBJ2-3|TRBV7-2
CASSSRSVSTDTQYF
>TRBJ1-1|TRBV6-1
CASDDLQSMNTEAFF
>TRBJ2-7|TRBV2
CASRTSDYEQYF
>TRBJ2-7|TRBV18
CASCLAGAGYEQYF
>TRBJ2-7|TRBV2
CASSVTQLRGYSYEQYF
>TRBJ2-1|TRBV10-1
CASSALAGGPDEQFF
>TRBJ1-1|TRBV6-4
CASSVDMNTEAFF
>TRBJ2-5|TRBV10-3
CAIREGLVETQYF
>TRBJ1-4|TRBV21-1
CAWAGNEKLFF
>TRBJ1-2|TRBV4-3
CASSQDMGGNNYGYTF
>TRBJ1-2|TRBV11-2
CASSPTVTGRPHGYTF
>TRBJ2-1|TRBV28
CASASGVYNEQFF
>TRBJ2-2|TRBV9
CASSARVEAGELFF
>TRBJ1-2|TRBV10-2
CASSDPRVGRRGYTF
>TRBJ2-7|TRBV28
CASRLAGGISYEQYF
>TRBJ1-2|TRBV19
CASSIGPSLAGRHGYTF
>TRBJ2-5|TRBV7-9
CASSLGRVLFQETQYF
>TRBJ2-7|TRBV6-5
CASRGTSGSYEQYF
>TRBJ2-3|TRBV4-3
CASSSGASTDTQYF
>TRBJ1-2|TRBV18
CASSPRMTGVDGYTF
>TRBJ1-2|TRBV7-3
CASSREGYGYTF
>TRBJ1-3|TRBV19
CASSIAVGSSGNTIYF
>TRBJ1-1|TRBV19
CASSPRVGKMNPEAFF